This TCR beta chain emerged from a study of CD8 T cells in ankylosing spondylitis. General study findings and limits: Relatively scarce in peripheral blood, disease-linked clones were CD8+. Some of these motif variants have turned up before, in reports on reactive arthritis synovial fluid and blood. Reported data indicate significant enrichment of disease-linked clones within matched ankylosing spondylitis synovial fluid.

This clonotype was counted at least ten times. Its antigen is not identified. CDR3 length: 15 amino acids. The germline gives CDR1 LGHNA, CDR2 YNFKEQ. Trimming removed 4 bases from V and 6 bases from J; junction bases left unmatched: 8. With molecular barcodes, quantitative 5'-RACE was used to make the TCR beta libraries. TCRdb called the 5' RACE reads again in MiXCR, with one record for every CDR3 protein. The table includes roughly 90,000 distinct CDR3 sequences, about 8.5% detected once. The source material was blood, either unsorted or a sorted T cell fraction (not recorded which). The chain joins TRBV4-2 to TRBJ2-4; 8 bases are shared with TRBD2. This sequence originates from a male donor with ankylosing spondylitis or in good health (not recorded which). The CDR3: CASSRPGTSGNIQYF. CDR3 bases: TGTGCCAGCAGCCGCCCCGGGACTAGTGGAAACATTCAGTACTTC.